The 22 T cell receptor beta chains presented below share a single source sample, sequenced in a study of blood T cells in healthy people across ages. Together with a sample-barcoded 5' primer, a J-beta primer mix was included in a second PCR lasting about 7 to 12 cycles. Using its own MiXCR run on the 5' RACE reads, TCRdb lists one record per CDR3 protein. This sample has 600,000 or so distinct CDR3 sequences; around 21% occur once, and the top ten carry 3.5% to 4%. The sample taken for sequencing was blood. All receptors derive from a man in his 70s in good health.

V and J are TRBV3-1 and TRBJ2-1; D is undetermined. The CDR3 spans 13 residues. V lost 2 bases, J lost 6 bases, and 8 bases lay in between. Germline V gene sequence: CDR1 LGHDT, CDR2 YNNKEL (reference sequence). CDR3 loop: CASSQFESNEQFF. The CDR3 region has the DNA TGTGCCAGCAGCCAATTTGAAAGCAATGAGCAGTTCTTC.

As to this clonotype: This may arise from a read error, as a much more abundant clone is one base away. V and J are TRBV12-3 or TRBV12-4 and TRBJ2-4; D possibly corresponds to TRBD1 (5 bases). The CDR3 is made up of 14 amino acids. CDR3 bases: TGTGCCAGCAGTTTAGCGCAGGGTCGGAACACTCAGTACTTC. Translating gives CASSLAQGRNTQYF.

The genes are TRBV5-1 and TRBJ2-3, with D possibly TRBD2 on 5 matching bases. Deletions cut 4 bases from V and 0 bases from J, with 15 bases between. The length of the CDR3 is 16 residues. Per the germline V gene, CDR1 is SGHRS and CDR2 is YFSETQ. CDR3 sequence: CASSRSGTSSTDTQYF. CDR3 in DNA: TGCGCCAGCAGCCGAAGCGGTACTTCTAGCACAGATACGCAGTATTTT.

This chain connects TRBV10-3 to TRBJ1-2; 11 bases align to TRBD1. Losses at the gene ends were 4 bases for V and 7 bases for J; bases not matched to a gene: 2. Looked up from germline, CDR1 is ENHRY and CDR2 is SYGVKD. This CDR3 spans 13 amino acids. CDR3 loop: CAISGTGGLGYTF. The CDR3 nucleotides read TGTGCCATCAGTGGGACAGGGGGCCTTGGCTACACCTTC.

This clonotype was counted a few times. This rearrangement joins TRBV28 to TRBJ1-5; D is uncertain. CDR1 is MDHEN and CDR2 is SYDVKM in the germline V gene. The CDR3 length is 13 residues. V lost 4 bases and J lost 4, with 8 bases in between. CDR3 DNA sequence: TGTGCCAGCAGTTACGACACGAATCAGCCCCAGCATTTT. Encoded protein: CASSYDTNQPQHF.

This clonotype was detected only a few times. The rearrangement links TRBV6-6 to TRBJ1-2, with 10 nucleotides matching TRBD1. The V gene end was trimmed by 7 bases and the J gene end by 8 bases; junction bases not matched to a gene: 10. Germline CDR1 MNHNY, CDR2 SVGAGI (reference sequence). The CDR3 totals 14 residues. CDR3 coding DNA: TGTGCCAGCATCGATGGACAGGGGGGTAGGGGCTACACCTTC. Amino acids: CASIDGQGGRGYTF.

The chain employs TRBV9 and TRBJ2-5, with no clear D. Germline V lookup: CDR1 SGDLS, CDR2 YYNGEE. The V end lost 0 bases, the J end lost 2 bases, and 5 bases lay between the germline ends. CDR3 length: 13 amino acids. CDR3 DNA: TGTGCCAGCAGCGTAGACATTCAAGAGACCCAGTACTTC. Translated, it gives CASSVDIQETQYF.

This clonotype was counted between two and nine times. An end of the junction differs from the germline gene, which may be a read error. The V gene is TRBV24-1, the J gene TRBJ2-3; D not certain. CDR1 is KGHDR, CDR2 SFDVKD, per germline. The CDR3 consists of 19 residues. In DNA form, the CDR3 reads TGTGCCACCAGTGATTTGCGGACCTCCGGCGGACGACGCACGGATACGCAGTATTTT. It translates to CATSDLRTSGGRRTDTQYF.

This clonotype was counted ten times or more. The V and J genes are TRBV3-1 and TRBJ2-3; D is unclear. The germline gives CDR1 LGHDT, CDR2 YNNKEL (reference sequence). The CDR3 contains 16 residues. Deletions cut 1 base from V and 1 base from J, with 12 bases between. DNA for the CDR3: TGTGCCAGCAGCCAAGCGGCAGGCTCTGGCACAGATACGCAGTATTTT. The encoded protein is CASSQAAGSGTDTQYF.

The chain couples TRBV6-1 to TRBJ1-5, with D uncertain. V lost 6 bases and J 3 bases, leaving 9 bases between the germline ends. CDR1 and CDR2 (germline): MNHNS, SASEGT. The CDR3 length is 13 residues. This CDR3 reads CASSDTFNQPQHF. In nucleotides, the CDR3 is TGTGCCAGCAGCGACACATTCAATCAGCCCCAGCATTTT.

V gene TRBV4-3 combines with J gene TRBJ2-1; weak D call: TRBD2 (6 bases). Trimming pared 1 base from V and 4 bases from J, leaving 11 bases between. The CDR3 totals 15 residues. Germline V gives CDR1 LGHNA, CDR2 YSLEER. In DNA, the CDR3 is TGCGCCAGCAGCCAAGGCGGGGCCGGTTACAATGAGCAGTTCTTC. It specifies CASSQGGAGYNEQFF.

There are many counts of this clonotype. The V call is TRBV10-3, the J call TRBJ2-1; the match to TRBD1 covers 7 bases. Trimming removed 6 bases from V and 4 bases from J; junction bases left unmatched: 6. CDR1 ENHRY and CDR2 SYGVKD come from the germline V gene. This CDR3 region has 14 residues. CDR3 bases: TGTGCCATCAGGCGGACAGGAGATTACAATGAGCAGTTCTTC. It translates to CAIRRTGDYNEQFF.

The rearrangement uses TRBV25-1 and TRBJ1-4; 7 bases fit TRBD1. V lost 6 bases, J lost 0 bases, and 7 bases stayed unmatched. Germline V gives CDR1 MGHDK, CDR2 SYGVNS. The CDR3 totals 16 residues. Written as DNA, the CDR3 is TGTGCCAGCAGACAGACAGGGCTCTCAACTAATGAAAAACTGTTTTTT. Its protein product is CASRQTGLSTNEKLFF.

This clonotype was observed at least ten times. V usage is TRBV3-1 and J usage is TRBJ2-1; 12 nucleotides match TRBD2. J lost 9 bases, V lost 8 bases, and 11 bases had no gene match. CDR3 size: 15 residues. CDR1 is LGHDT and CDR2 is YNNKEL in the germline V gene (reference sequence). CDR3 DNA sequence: TGTGCCAGCGATAACGGAGCTAGCGGGAGGGGTGAGCAGTTCTTC. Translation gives CASDNGASGRGEQFF.

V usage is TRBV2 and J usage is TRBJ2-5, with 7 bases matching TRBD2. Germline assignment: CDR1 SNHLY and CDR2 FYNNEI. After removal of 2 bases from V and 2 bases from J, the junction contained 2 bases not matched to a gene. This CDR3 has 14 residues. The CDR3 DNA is TGTGCCAGCAGTGAATGGGGGGGACAAGAGACCCAGTACTTC. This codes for CASSEWGGQETQYF.

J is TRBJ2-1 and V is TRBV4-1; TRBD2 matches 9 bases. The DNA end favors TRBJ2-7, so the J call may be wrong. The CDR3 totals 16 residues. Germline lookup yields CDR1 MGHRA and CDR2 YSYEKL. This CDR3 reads CASSQDSGSGTYEQYF. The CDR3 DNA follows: TGCGCCAGCAGCCAAGATAGCGGGAGTGGAACCTACGAGCAGTACTTC.

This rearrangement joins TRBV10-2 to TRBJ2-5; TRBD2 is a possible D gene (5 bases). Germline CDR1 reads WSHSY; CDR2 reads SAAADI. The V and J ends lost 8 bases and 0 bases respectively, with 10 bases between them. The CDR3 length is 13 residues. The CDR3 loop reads CASRADYQETQYF. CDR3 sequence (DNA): TGCGCCAGCCGAGCGGACTACCAAGAGACCCAGTACTTC.

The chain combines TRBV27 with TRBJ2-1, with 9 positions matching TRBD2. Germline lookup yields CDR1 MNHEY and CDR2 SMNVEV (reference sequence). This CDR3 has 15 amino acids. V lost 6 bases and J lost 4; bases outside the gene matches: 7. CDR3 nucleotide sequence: TGTGCCAGCAGACCGCGGACTAGCGTGTACAATGAGCAGTTCTTC. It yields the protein CASRPRTSVYNEQFF.

The CDR3 protein is CASSLGQIDTGELFF. The CDR3 DNA reads TGTGCCAGCAGCTTAGGACAGATCGACACCGGGGAGCTGTTTTTT. The chain is built from TRBV7-9 and TRBJ2-2, with D possibly matching TRBD1 (5 bases). Germline V gives CDR1 SEHNR, CDR2 FQNEAQ (reference sequence). With 1 base removed from V and 3 bases from J, the gap between germline ends came to 9 bases. The CDR3 consists of 15 residues.

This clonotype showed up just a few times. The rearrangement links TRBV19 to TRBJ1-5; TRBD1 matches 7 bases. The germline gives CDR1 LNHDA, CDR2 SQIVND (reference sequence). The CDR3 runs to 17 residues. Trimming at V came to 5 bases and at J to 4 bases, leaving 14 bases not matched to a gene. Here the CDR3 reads CASSPGETGKINQPQHF. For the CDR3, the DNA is TGTGCCAGTAGTCCGGGAGAGACAGGGAAAATTAATCAGCCCCAGCATTTT.

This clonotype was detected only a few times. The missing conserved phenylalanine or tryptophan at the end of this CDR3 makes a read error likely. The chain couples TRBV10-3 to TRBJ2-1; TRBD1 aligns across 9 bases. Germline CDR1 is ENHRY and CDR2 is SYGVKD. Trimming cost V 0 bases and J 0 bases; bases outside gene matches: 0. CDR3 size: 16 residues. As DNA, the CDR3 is TGTGCCATCAGTGAGTCGACAGGGGGCTCCTACAATGAGCAGTTCCTC. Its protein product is CAISESTGGSYNEQFL.

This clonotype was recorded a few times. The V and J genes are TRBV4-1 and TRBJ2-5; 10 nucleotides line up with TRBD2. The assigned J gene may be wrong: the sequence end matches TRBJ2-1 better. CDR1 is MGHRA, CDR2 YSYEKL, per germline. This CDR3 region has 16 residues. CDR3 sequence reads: CASSQALAGHYNEQFF. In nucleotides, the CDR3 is TGCGCCAGCAGCCAGGCACTAGCGGGACACTACAATGAGCAGTTCTTC.